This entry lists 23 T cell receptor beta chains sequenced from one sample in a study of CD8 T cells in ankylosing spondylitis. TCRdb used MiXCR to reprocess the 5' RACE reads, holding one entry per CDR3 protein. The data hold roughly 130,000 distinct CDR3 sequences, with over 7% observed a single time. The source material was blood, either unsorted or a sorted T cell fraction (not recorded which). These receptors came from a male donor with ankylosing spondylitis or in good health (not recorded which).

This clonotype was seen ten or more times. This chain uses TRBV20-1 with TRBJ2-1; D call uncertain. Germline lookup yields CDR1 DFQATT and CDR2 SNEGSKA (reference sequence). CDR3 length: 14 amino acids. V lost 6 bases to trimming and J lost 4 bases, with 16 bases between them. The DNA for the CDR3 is TGCAGTGCCGCCGGGCCAAGGGCTTACAATGAGCAGTTCTTC. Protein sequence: CSAAGPRAYNEQFF.

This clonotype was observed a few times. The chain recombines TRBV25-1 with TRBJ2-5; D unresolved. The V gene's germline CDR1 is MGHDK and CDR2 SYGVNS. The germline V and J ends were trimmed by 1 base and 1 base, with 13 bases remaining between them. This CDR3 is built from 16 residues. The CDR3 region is CASSESSRRGQETQYF. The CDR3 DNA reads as TGTGCCAGCAGTGAATCCAGCCGGAGAGGCCAAGAGACCCAGTACTTC.

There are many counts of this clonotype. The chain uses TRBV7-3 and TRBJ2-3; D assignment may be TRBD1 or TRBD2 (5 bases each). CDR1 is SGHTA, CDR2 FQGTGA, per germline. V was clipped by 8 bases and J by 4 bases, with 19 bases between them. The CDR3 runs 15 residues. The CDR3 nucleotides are TGTGCCAGCTCCCGAGGGGCCCTGGGGCCAGATACGCAGTATTTT. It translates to CASSRGALGPDTQYF.

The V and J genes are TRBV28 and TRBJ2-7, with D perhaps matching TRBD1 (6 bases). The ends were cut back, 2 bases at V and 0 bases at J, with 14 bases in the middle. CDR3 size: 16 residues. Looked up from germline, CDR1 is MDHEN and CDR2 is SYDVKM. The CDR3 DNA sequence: TGTGCCAGCAGTTTAGGAGTGACAGGTCTCTCCTACGAGCAGTACTTC. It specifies CASSLGVTGLSYEQYF.

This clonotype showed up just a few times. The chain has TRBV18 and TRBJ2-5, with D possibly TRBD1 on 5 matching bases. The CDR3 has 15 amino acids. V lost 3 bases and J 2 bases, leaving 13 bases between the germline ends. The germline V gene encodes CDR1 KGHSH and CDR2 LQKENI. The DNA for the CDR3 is TGTGCCAGCTCACCGTCACAGGTTATACAAGAGACCCAGTACTTC. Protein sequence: CASSPSQVIQETQYF. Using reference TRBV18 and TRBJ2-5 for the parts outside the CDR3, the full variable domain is NAGVMQNPRHLVRRRGQEARLRCSPMKGHSHVYWYRQLPEEGLKFMVYLQKENIIDESGMPKERFSAEFPKEGPSILRIQQVVRGDSAAYFCASSPSQVIQETQYFGPGTRLLVL.

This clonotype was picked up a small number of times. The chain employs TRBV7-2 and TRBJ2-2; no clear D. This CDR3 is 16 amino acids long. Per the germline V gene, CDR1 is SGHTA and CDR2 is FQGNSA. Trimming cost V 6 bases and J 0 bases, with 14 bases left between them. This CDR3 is CASSTSLRSNTGELFF. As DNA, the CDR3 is TGTGCCAGCAGTACCTCTTTACGTTCGAACACCGGGGAGCTGTTTTTT.

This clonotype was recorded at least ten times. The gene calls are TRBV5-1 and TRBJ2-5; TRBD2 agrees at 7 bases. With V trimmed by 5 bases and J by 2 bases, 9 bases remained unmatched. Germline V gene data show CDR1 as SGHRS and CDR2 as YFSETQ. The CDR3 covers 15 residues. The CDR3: CASRHTGLPQETQYF. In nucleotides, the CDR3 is TGCGCCAGCAGACATACGGGACTACCTCAAGAGACCCAGTACTTC.

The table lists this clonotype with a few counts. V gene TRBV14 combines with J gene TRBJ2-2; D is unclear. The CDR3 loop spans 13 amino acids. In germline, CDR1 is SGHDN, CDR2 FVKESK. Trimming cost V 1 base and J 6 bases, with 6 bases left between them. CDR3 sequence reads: CASSQVAPGELFF. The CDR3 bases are TGTGCCAGCAGCCAAGTGGCCCCCGGGGAGCTGTTTTTT.

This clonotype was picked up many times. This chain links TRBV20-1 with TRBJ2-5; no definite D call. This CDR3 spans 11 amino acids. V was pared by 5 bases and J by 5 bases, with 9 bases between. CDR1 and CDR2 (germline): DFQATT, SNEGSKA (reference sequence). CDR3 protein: CSAPELETQYF. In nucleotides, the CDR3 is TGCAGTGCTCCAGAGTTGGAGACCCAGTACTTC.

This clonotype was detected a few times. CDR3 protein: CASRPYRDSYEQYF. DNA of the CDR3: TGTGCCAGCAGACCTTATAGGGACAGCTACGAGCAGTACTTC. The gene calls are TRBV28 and TRBJ2-7; 7 bases are shared with TRBD1. The CDR3 consists of 14 residues. Losses at the gene ends were 6 bases for V and 3 bases for J; bases not matched to a gene: 8. CDR1 is MDHEN, CDR2 SYDVKM, per germline.

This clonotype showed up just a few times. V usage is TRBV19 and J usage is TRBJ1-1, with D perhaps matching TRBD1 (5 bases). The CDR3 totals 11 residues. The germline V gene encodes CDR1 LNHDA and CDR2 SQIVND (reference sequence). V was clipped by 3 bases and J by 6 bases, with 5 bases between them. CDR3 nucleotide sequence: TGTGCCAGTAGTATGGGGCCTGAAGCTTTCTTT. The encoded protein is CASSMGPEAFF.

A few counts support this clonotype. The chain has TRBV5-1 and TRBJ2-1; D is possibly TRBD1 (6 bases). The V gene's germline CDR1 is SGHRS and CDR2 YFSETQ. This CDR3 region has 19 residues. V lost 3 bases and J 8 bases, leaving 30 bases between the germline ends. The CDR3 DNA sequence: TGCGCCAGCAGCTCGACCCTACAAGGGGGTCTGGACTCCTGGGATGAGCAGTTCTTC. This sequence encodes CASSSTLQGGLDSWDEQFF.

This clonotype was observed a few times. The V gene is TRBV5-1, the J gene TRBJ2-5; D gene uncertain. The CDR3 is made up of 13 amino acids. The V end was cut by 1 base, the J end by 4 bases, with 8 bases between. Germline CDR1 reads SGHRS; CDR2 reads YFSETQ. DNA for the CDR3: TGCGCCAGCAGCTTGTACGGGCCAGAGACCCAGTACTTC. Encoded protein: CASSLYGPETQYF.

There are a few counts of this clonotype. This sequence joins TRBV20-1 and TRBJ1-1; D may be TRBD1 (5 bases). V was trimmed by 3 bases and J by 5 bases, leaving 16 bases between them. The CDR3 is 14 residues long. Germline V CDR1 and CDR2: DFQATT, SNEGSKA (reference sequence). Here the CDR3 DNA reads TGCAGTGCTAGGGGGGTGGCAGGGAGGACTGAAGCTTTCTTT. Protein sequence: CSARGVAGRTEAFF.

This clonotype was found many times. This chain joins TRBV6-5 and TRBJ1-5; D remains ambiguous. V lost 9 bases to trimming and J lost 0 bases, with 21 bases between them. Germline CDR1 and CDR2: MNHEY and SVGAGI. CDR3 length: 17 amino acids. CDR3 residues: CASSTIERIYSNQPQHF. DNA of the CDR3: TGTGCCAGTTCCACGATCGAGAGAATTTATAGCAATCAGCCCCAGCATTTT.

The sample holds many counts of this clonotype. The CDR3 nucleotides read TGTGCCAGCAGCCCATTAGGGGGGTATGCTGAAGCTTTCTTT. Its translation is CASSPLGGYAEAFF. The chain recombines TRBV5-6 with TRBJ1-1; D possibly corresponds to TRBD1 (6 bases). Looked up from germline, CDR1 is SGHDT and CDR2 is YYEEEE. This CDR3 contains 14 residues. Trimming took 4 bases from V and 6 from J, leaving 16 bases between them.

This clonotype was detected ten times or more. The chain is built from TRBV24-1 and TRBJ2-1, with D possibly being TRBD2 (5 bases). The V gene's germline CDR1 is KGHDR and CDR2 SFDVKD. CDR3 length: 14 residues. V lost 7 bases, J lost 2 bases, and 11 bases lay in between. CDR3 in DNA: TGTGCCACCAGATACTCGGGAACCTACAATGAGCAGTTCTTC. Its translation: CATRYSGTYNEQFF.

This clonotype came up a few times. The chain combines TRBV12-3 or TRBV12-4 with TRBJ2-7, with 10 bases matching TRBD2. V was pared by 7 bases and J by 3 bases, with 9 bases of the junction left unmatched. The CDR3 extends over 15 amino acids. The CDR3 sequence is CASTLLAGQNYEQYF. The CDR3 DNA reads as TGTGCCAGCACCTTACTAGCGGGACAAAACTACGAGCAGTACTTC.

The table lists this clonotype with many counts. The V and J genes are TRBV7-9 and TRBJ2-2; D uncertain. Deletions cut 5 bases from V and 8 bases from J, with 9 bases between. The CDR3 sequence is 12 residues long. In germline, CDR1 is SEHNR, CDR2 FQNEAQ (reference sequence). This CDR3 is CASSLPQGELFF. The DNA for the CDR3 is TGTGCCAGCAGCCTCCCGCAGGGGGAGCTGTTTTTT. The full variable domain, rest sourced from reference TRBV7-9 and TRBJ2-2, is DTGVSQNPRHKITKRGQNVTFRCDPISEHNRLYWYRQTLGQGPEFLTYFQNEAQLEKSRLLSDRFSAERPKGSFSTLEIQRTEQGDSAMYLCASSLPQGELFFGEGSRLTVL.

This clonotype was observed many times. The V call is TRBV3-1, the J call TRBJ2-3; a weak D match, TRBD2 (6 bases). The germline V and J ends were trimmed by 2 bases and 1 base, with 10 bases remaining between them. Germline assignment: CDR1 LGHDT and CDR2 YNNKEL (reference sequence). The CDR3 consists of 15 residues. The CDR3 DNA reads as TGTGCCAGCAGCCAACTGGAGGGACGCACAGATACGCAGTATTTT. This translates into CASSQLEGRTDTQYF.

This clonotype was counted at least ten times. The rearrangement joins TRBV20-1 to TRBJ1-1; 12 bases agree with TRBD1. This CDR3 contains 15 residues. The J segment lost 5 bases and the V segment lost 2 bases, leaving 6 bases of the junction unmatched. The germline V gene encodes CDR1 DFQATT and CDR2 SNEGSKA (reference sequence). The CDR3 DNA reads TGCAGTGCTAGAACCCGGGACAGGGGGCGTACTGAAGCTTTCTTT. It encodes CSARTRDRGRTEAFF.

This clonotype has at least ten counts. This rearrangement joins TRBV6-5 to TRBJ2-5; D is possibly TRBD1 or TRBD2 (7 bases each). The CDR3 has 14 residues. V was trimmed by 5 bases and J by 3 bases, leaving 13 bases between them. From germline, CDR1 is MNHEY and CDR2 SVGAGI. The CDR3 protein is CASSNGGTEETQYF. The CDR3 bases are TGTGCCAGCAGTAACGGGGGGACAGAAGAGACCCAGTACTTC.

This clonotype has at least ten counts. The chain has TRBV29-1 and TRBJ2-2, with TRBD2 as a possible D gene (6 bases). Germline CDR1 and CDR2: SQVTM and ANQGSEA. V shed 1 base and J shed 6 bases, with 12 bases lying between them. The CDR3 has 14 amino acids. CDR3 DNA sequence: TGCAGCGTTGAAGGGGAGACGGGAGCCGGGGAGCTGTTTTTT. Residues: CSVEGETGAGELFF.